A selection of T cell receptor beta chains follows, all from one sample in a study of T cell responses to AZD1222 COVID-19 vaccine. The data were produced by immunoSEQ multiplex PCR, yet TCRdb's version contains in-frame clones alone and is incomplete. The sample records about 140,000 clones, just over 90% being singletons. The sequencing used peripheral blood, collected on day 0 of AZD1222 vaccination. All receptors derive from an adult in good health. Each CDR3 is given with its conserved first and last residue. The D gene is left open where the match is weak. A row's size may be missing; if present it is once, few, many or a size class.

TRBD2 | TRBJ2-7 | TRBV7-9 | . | CASSLAPSGNYEQYF | TGTGCCAGCAGCTTAGCGCCAAGCGGGAACTACGAGCAGTACTTC
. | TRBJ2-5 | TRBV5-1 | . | CASSLAGPVQETQYF | TGCGCCAGCAGCTTGGCCGGTCCAGTTCAAGAGACCCAGTACTTC
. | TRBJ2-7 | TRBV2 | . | CASTPGYYEQYF | TGTGCCAGCACACCAGGATACTACGAGCAGTACTTC
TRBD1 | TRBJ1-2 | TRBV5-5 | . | CASSPSMPGQSLLHGYTF | TGTGCCAGCAGCCCCTCGATGCCGGGACAGAGCCTTTTGCATGGCTACACCTTC
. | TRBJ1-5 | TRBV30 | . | CAWSRGTDGQPQHF | TGTGCCTGGAGTCGTGGGACCGACGGTCAGCCCCAGCATTTT
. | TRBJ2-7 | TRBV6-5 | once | CASMEYRTVPYEQYF | TGTGCCAGCATGGAATATAGGACGGTTCCCTACGAGCAGTACTTC
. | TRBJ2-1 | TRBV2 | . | CASGGSHNEQFF | TGTGCCAGCGGAGGCTCCCACAATGAGCAGTTCTTC
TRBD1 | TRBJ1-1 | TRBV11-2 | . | CASSSQGGTEAFF | TGTGCCAGCAGCTCACAGGGGGGGACTGAAGCTTTCTTT
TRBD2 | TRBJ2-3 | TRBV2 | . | CARLKRGGITDTQYF | TGTGCCAGGTTAAAGCGGGGGGGCATAACAGATACGCAGTATTTT
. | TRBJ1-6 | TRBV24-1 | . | CATSVGVPRPYNSPLHF | TGTGCCACCAGTGTCGGGGTACCGAGACCCTATAATTCACCCCTCCACTTT
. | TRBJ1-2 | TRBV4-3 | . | CASSQDRGIRGYTF | TGCGCCAGCAGCCAAGATAGGGGCATCCGTGGCTACACCTTC
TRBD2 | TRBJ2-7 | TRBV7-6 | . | CASSPFPGLAVYEQYF | TGTGCCAGCAGTCCTTTCCCGGGACTAGCGGTCTACGAGCAGTACTTC
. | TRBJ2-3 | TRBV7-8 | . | CASSLDRGSTDTQYF | TGTGCCAGCAGCTTAGATCGGGGGAGCACAGATACGCAGTATTTT
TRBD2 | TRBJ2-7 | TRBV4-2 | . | CASSQGGGAGSYEQYF | TGTGCCAGCAGCCAAGGGGGGGGAGCCGGATCCTACGAGCAGTACTTC
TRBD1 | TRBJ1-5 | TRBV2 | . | CASSLLQGTQPQHF | TGTGCCAGCAGTCTCTTACAGGGGACTCAGCCCCAGCATTTT
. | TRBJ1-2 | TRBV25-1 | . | CASSESGYGYTF | TGTGCCAGCAGTGAATCGGGCTATGGCTACACCTTC
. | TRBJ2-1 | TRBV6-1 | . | CASSEGRIHEQFF | TGTGCCAGCAGTGAAGGCAGAATCCATGAGCAGTTCTTC
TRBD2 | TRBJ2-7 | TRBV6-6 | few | CASSLSTGTSGRAQEQYF | TGTGCCAGCAGTCTGTCAACCGGGACTAGCGGGAGGGCGCAAGAGCAGTACTTC
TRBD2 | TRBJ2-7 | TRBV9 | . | CASSPRTSASYEQYF | TGTGCCAGCAGCCCCCGGACTAGCGCCTCCTACGAGCAGTACTTC
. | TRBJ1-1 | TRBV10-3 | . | CAISERGLVNTEAFF | TGTGCCATCAGTGAGCGGGGTTTGGTGAACACTGAAGCTTTCTTT
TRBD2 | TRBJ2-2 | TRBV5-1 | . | CPSTRGLAGGLIAGELFF | TGCCCCAGCACCCGGGGACTCGCGGGGGGGCTTATCGCCGGGGAGCTGTTTTTT
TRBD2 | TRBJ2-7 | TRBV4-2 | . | CASSQDALAGAGEQYF | TGTGCCAGCAGCCAAGATGCCCTAGCGGGAGCTGGCGAGCAGTACTTC